This T cell receptor (beta chain) appears in the sequencing data of a study of monozygotic twins with inflammatory bowel disease. Study-wide results and caveats: For repertoire similarity, concordant twins did not differ from discordant twins, possibly because power was limited.

Points on this clonotype: Its antigen is not known.

One blood sample of 2 to 2.5 ml was taken from each donor. This CDR3 contains 16 residues. The germline CDR1 and CDR2 sequences are LGHNA and YNFKEQ. Every TCR library used approximately 3,200 ng of total RNA. With the 5' RACE reads reprocessed, TCRdb shows one record per CDR3 protein and no DNA. The sample is made up of about 110,000 distinct CDR3 sequences, and the top ten hold around 11% of it. The sequence derives from a human donor with ulcerative colitis or Crohn's disease, or a healthy co-twin of an affected twin (not recorded which). Sequenced: blood. The chain carries TRBV4-2 and TRBJ1-2. The CDR3 here is CASSQDLREWVSGYTF.